The source of this T cell receptor (beta chain) is a study of blood T cells in healthy people across ages. The V gene's germline CDR1 is DFQATT and CDR2 SNEGSKA (reference sequence). There are 16 residues in the CDR3. With regard to this clonotype: Its matching antigen is unknown. The junction departs from germline at one end; a sequencing error may be responsible.

Findings and caveats of the study: Underestimates were what the diversity estimates from one million T cells were considered to be. Diversity was higher, and naive CD4+ cells more numerous, in long-lived donors than in aged donors.

Using a J-beta primer mix together with a sample-barcoded 5' primer, a second PCR was run for roughly 7 to 11 cycles. CDR3-containing paired-end reads numbering at least 2.5 million came from each sample. TCRdb processed the 5' RACE reads anew with MiXCR; each CDR3 protein has one entry. The data contain about 650,000 distinct CDR3 sequences, about 34% of them singletons. Per sample, at least 6 micrograms of total RNA were extracted. The sequenced sample was blood. This chain links TRBV20-1 with TRBJ1-4; D is undetermined. This receptor was identified in a woman older than 75 in good health. The CDR3 sequence: CSARDIRGPTNEKRFF. The CDR3 bases are TGCAGTGCTAGAGATATCCGCGGACCAACTAATGAAAAACGGTTTTTT.